This is a list of T cell receptor beta chains from one sample in a study of identical twins. TCRdb independently ran MiXCR on the 5' RACE reads; one entry per CDR3 protein. The data hold around 960,000 distinct CDR3 sequences, with about 12% observed a single time. This same sample was also part of a study on yellow fever vaccine responses in identical twins.

Sequencing was done on a sample of PBMCs. The receptors were gathered from a young woman in good health. Each CDR3 is given with its conserved first and last residue. The D gene is left open where the match is weak. Some rows mark clone size as missing; the rest say once, few, many or name a class of expanded clone.

D	size	V	J	DNA	CDR3
TRBD1	.	TRBV7-9	TRBJ1-2	TGTGCCAGCAGCATGTGGACAGGGGTAGGATATGGCTACACCTTC	CASSMWTGVGYGYTF
.	.	TRBV24-1	TRBJ1-5	TGTGCCACCAGTGATTACGGGACACCCGAGGGGCAGCCCCAGCATTTT	CATSDYGTPEGQPQHF
.	few	TRBV15	TRBJ2-3	TGTGCCACCAGCAGAGATCGGGGTCTGGCAGATACGCAGTATTTT	CATSRDRGLADTQYF
.	few	TRBV24-1	TRBJ2-2	TGTGCCACCAGTGATTCCAGGGTTGCCGGGGAGCTGTTTTTT	CATSDSRVAGELFF
TRBD2	.	TRBV9	TRBJ2-1	TGTGCCAGCAGCGACCGAAGCGGGATCTCCTACAATGAGCAGTTCTTC	CASSDRSGISYNEQFF
.	few	TRBV7-9	TRBJ1-2	TGTGCCAGCAGGTCCTCAGGCGATGGCTACACCTTC	CASRSSGDGYTF
TRBD2	few	TRBV27	TRBJ2-7	TGTGCCAGCAGTTTCTCTGTCAGCGGGAGTACTTACGAGCAGTACTTC	CASSFSVSGSTYEQYF
.	many	TRBV3-1	TRBJ2-1	TGTGCCAGCAGCCAAGCCGGGAGCTCCTACAATGAGCAGTTCTTC	CASSQAGSSYNEQFF
.	few	TRBV13	TRBJ2-6	TGTGCCAGCAGCCTCGGACGGATGAGGGCTGGGGCCAACGTCCTGACTTTC	CASSLGRMRAGANVLTF
TRBD2	few	TRBV7-8	TRBJ2-7	TGTGCCAGCAGCGGTGCGGGGGTCTACGAGCAGTACTTC	CASSGAGVYEQYF
TRBD1	.	TRBV7-9	TRBJ2-1	TGTGCCAGCAGCCCCAACAGGGGAAGCTCCTACAATGAGCAGTTCTTC	CASSPNRGSSYNEQFF
TRBD1	few	TRBV6-2/TRBV6-3	TRBJ1-2	TGTGCCAGCAGATCGACAGGGGGTCGTGGCTACACCTTC	CASRSTGGRGYTF
.	few	TRBV15	TRBJ2-1	TGTGCCACCAGCCCTGATAGCCGCGGGTTCAATGAGCAGTTCTTC	CATSPDSRGFNEQFF
.	few	TRBV5-1	TRBJ1-4	TGCGCCAGCAGCTTGGAAGGGACTCCCCCAGAAAAACTGTTTTTT	CASSLEGTPPEKLFF
TRBD2	few	TRBV28	TRBJ2-5	TGTGCCAGCAGTTTGGCTAGCGGGAGTATACAAGAGACCCAGTACTTC	CASSLASGSIQETQYF
.	.	TRBV7-9	TRBJ2-3	TGTGCCAGCAGACCGACTGGGGTACCGACGCCAGATACGCAGTATTTT	CASRPTGVPTPDTQYF
TRBD2	few	TRBV6-4	TRBJ2-1	TGTGCCAGCAGTGACTGGGTGGCGGGAGCCTACAATGAGCAGTTCTTC	CASSDWVAGAYNEQFF
TRBD2	.	TRBV28	TRBJ2-1	TGTGCCAGCAGCCCAGAGCGGGGTTTTGTGCAGTTCTTC	CASSPERGFVQFF
.	many	TRBV7-9	TRBJ2-1	TGTGCCAGCAGCCCCGGGTCCTACAATGAGCAGTTCTTC	CASSPGSYNEQFF
.	few	TRBV7-9	TRBJ1-5	TGTGCCAGCAGTCCGCCTGGCAGTCAGCCCCAGCATTTT	CASSPPGSQPQHF
.	few	TRBV21-1	TRBJ1-2	.	CASSRTGYMCGYTF
TRBD2	.	TRBV29-1	TRBJ2-5	TGCAGCGTTGGAAGGCTAGCGGGGTTCCAAGAGACCCAGTACTTC	CSVGRLAGFQETQYF
TRBD2	.	TRBV11-1	TRBJ2-2	TGTGCCAGCAGCTTAGTTGGGACTAGCGGACCGAACACCGGGGAGCTGTTTTTT	CASSLVGTSGPNTGELFF
TRBD2	.	TRBV5-1	TRBJ2-3	TGCGCCAGCAGCTTCAGCGGGGGGCCGCAGGATACGCAGTATTTT	CASSFSGGPQDTQYF
.	few	TRBV7-3	TRBJ2-1	TGTGCCAGCAGCTTTGTGGGAGCGGGCAATGAGCAGTTCTTC	CASSFVGAGNEQFF
.	once	TRBV12-3/TRBV12-4	TRBJ2-6	TGTGCCAGCAGTTTAGATCAGGGGGGGCTCTCTGGGGCCAACGTCCTGACTTTC	CASSLDQGGLSGANVLTF
TRBD1	.	TRBV6-5	TRBJ1-1	TGTGCCAGCAGTTACCTGGCAGGGGGCGTCGCTGAAGCTTTCTTT	CASSYLAGGVAEAFF
TRBD2	few	TRBV7-2	TRBJ2-1	TGTGCCAGCAGCCCAGGGACTAGCCGGAATGAGCAGTTCTTC	CASSPGTSRNEQFF
.	.	TRBV3-1	TRBJ2-3	TGTGCCAGCGGGGGGGCGACAGATACGCAGTATTTT	CASGGATDTQYF
.	.	TRBV9	TRBJ2-1	TGTGCCAGCAGCGTAGGCCCTGCGGGTAATGAGCAGTTCTTC	CASSVGPAGNEQFF
.	many	TRBV7-2	TRBJ1-2	TGTGCCAGCAGATTTCCGGGCCTTAGGAGAGGCTACACCTTC	CASRFPGLRRGYTF
.	many	TRBV10-2	TRBJ2-7	TGCGCCAGCAGTGAAAACGGAGCCTTCTACGAGCAGTACTTC	CASSENGAFYEQYF
TRBD2	.	TRBV14	TRBJ2-1	TGTGCCAGCAGCCACGGGGTCGGGAGGGTGCAGTTCTTC	CASSHGVGRVQFF
TRBD2	.	TRBV5-1	TRBJ2-7	TGCGCCAGCAGTCGACTAGCGGGAGGTTCTGCCGAGCAGTACTTC	CASSRLAGGSAEQYF
.	many	TRBV25-1	TRBJ2-7	TGTGCCAGCAGTGAGGCAGGGCGGTACGAGCAGTACTTC	CASSEAGRYEQYF
.	few	TRBV20-1	TRBJ2-2	TGCAGTGCTACCGACGGGATCCCCGGGGAGCTGTTTTTT	CSATDGIPGELFF
.	many	TRBV12-3/TRBV12-4	TRBJ2-3	TGTGCCAGCAGCCCTCGATTTACAGATACGCAGTATTTT	CASSPRFTDTQYF
TRBD2	.	TRBV10-3	TRBJ2-3	TGTGCCATCAGGAAAGCGGGGGGGCCAGATACGCAGTATTTT	CAIRKAGGPDTQYF
.	.	TRBV20-1	TRBJ2-5	TGCAGTGCTAGATACGCGGAAGAGACCCAGTACTTC	CSARYAEETQYF
.	many	TRBV4-1	TRBJ2-7	TGCGCCAGCAGCCCATTAGTTCTCGGCTACGAGCAGTACTTC	CASSPLVLGYEQYF
.	.	TRBV4-1	TRBJ1-6	TGCGCCAGCACCGCCATGGAGCAGCGGAATTCACCCCTCCACTTT	CASTAMEQRNSPLHF
TRBD2	many	TRBV5-1	TRBJ2-1	TGCGCCAGCAATGAACTAGCGGGGAACAATGAGCAGTTCTTC	CASNELAGNNEQFF
.	.	TRBV14	TRBJ2-5	TGTGCCAGCAGCCAAGGACTAGGGGTTCAAGAGACCCAGTACTTC	CASSQGLGVQETQYF
.	many	TRBV25-1	TRBJ1-1	TGTGCCAGCAGTGGAGACAGTGTGAACACTGAAGCTTTCTTT	CASSGDSVNTEAFF
.	.	TRBV19	TRBJ1-2	TGTGCCAGTAGTATTGGACTTGCGGACTATGGCTACACCTTC	CASSIGLADYGYTF
TRBD1	.	TRBV6-1	TRBJ2-1	TGTGCCAGCAAATCAGACAGGGGGTGGAACAATGAGCAGTTCTTC	CASKSDRGWNNEQFF
.	.	TRBV9	TRBJ2-3	TGTGCCAGCAGCGCCCGTGGAGGGGTCGGCACAGATACGCAGTATTTT	CASSARGGVGTDTQYF
.	few	TRBV19	TRBJ2-6	TGTGCCAGTAGTATCCTAAACGGGAGAACAGGTTCTGGGGCCAACGTCCTGACTTTC	CASSILNGRTGSGANVLTF
.	many	TRBV5-1	TRBJ2-3	TGTGCCAGCAGCAACACAGATACGCAGTATTTT	CASSNTDTQYF
.	few	TRBV10-2	TRBJ1-6	TGCGCCAGCAGGTCCGGGACTTCAGGTTCACCCCTCCACTTT	CASRSGTSGSPLHF
TRBD1	.	TRBV18	TRBJ2-1	TGTGCCAGCTCACGTCGGACAGGGCTCTACAATGAGCGGTTCTTC	CASSRRTGLYNERFF
TRBD1	few	TRBV5-1	TRBJ2-3	TGCGCCAGCAGCATCAGACAGGGGTATGGCACAGATACGCAGTATTTT	CASSIRQGYGTDTQYF
.	.	TRBV3-1	TRBJ2-2	TGTGCCAGCAGCCAAGGTCTCGGTAGGGACACCGGGGAGCTGTTTTTT	CASSQGLGRDTGELFF
.	many	TRBV14	TRBJ2-7	TGTGCCAGCAGCCAGGGACGTACACTGGGCGAGCAGTACTTC	CASSQGRTLGEQYF
TRBD2	.	TRBV10-3	TRBJ2-1	TGTGCCATCAGTGGGGGGAGCGGGGGGATCCATGAGCAGTTCTTC	CAISGGSGGIHEQFF
TRBD2	few	TRBV14	TRBJ2-3	TGTGCCAGCAGCCGGCTAGCGGGAGGTAGTGATACGCAGTATTTT	CASSRLAGGSDTQYF